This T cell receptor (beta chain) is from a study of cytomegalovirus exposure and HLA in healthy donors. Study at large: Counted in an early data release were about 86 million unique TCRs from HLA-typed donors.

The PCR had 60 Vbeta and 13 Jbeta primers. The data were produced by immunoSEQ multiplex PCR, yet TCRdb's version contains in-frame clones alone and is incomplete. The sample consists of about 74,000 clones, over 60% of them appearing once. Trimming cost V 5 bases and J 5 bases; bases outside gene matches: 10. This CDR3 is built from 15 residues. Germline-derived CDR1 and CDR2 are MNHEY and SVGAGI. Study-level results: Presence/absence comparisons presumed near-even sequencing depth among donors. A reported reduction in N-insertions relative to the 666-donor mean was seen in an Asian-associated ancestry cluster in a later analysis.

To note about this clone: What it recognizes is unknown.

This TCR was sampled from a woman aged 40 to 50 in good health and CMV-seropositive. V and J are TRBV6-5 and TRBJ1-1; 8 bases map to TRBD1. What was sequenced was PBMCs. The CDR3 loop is CASSTADRVETEAFF. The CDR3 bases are TGTGCCAGCAGTACCGCGGACAGGGTTGAGACTGAAGCTTTCTTT.